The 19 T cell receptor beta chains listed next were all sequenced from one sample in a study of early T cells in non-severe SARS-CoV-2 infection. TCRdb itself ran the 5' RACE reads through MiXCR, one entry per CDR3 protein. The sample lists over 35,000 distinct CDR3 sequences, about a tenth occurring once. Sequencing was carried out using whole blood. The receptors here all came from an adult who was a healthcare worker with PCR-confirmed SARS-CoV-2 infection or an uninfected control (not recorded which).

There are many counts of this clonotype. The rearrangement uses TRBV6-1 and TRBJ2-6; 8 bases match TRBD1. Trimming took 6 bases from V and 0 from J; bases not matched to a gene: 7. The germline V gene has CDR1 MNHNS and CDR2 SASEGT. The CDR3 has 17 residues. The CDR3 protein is CASSSGTGGSGANVLTF. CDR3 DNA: TGTGCCAGCAGCTCCGGGACAGGAGGCTCTGGGGCCAACGTCCTGACTTTC.

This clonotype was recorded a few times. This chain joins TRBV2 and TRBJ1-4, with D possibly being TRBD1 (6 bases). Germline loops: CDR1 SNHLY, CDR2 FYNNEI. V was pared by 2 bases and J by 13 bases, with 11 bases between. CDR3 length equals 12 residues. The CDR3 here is CASSESGERLFF. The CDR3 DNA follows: TGTGCCAGCAGTGAATCAGGGGAGAGACTGTTTTTT.

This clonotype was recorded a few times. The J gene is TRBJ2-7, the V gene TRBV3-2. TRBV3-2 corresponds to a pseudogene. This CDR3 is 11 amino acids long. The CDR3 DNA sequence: TGTGCCAGCACCCAGGCCTACGAGCAGTACTTC. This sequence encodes CASTQAYEQYF.

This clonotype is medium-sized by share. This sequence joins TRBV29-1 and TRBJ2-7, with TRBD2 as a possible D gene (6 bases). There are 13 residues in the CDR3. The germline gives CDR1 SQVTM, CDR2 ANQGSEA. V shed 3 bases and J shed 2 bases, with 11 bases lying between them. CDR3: CSVDGGSPYEQYF. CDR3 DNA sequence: TGCAGCGTTGATGGGGGGTCCCCCTACGAGCAGTACTTC.

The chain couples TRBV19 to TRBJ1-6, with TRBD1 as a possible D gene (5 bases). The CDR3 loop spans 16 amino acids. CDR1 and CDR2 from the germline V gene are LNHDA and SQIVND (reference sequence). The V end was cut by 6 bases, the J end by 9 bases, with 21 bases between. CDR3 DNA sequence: TGTGCCAGTAGCGTAACCCCCGTCTGGGGACGTTCACCCCTCCACTTT. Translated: CASSVTPVWGRSPLHF.

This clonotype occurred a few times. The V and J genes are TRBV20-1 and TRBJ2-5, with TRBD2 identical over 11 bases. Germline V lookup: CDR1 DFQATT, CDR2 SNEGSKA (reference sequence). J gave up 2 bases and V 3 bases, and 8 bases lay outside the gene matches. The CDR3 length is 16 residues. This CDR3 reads CSASPLASGGQETQYF. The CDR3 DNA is TGCAGTGCTAGCCCTCTGGCTAGCGGGGGGCAAGAGACCCAGTACTTC.

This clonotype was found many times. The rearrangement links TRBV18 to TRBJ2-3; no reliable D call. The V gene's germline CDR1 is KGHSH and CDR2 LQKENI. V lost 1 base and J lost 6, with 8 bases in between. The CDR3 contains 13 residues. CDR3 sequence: CASSPRVGDTQYF. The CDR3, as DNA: TGTGCCAGCTCACCACGGGTTGGGGATACGCAGTATTTT.

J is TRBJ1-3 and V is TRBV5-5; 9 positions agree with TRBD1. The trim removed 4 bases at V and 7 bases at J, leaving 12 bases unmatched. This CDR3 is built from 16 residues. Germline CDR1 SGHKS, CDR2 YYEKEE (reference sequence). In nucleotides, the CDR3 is TGTGCCAGCAGCCCGACAGGGGGGTCCCCTCGGAACACCATATATTTT. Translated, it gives CASSPTGGSPRNTIYF.

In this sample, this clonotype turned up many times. CDR3 sequence: CSVIGGQVNVNEQFF. The CDR3 DNA is TGCAGCGTTATTGGGGGACAGGTAAACGTGAATGAGCAGTTCTTC. The V gene is TRBV29-1, the J gene TRBJ2-1, with 8 bases identical to TRBD1. CDR1 is SQVTM and CDR2 is ANQGSEA in the germline V gene. Trimming took 5 bases from V and 7 from J; bases not matched to a gene: 13. CDR3 length: 15 amino acids.

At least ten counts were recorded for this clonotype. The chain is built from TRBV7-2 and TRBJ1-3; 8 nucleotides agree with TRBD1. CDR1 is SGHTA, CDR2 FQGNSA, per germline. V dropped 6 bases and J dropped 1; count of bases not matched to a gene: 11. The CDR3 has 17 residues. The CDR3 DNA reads TGTGCCAGCAGTCAAGGACAGGGTGCGAATTCTGGAAACACCATATATTTT. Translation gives CASSQGQGANSGNTIYF.

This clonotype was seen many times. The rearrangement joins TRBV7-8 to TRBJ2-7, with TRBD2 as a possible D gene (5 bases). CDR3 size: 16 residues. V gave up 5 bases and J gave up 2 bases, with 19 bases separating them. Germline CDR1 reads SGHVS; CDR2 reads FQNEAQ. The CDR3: CASSQRGGAEPYEQYF. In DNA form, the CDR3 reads TGTGCCAGCAGCCAGCGAGGAGGAGCGGAACCCTACGAGCAGTACTTC.

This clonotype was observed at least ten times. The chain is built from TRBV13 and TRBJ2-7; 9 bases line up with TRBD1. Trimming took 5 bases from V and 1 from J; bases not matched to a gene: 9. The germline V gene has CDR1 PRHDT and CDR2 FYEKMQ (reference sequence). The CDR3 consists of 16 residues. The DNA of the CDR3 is TGTGCCAGCAGCGCAGCGCCGGGACAGGGATCCTACGAGCAGTACTTC. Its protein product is CASSAAPGQGSYEQYF. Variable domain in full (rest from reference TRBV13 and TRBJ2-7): AAGVIQSPRHLIKEKRETATLKCYPIPRHDTVYWYQQGPGQDPQFLISFYEKMQSDKGSIPDRFSAQQFSDYHSELNMSSLELGDSALYFCASSAAPGQGSYEQYFGPGTRLTVT.

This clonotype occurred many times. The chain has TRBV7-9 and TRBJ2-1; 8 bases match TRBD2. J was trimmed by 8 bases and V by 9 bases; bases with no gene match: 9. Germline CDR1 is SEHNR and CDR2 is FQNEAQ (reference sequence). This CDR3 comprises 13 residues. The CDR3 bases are TGTGCCAGTCATGTCGGGGGGGTCTATGAGCAGTTCTTC. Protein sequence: CASHVGGVYEQFF.

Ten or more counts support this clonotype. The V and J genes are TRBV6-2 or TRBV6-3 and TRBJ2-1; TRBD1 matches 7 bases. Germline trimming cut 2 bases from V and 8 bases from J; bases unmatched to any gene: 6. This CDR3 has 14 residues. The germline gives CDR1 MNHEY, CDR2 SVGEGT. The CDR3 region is CASSYRVGGDEQFF. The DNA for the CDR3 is TGTGCCAGCAGTTACAGGGTAGGGGGCGATGAGCAGTTCTTC.

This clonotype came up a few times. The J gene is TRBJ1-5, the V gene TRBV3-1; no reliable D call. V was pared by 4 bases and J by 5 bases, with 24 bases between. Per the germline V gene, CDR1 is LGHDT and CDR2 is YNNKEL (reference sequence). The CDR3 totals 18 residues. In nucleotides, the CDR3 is TGTGCCAGCAGCCCGTCAGGAGGGAGCCCGTTTTTTGATCAGCCCCAGCATTTT. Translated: CASSPSGGSPFFDQPQHF.

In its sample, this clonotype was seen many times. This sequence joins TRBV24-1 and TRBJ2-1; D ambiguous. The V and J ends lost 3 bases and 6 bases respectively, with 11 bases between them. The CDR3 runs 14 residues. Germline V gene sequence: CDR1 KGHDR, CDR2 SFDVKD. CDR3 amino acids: CATSDAGRINEQFF. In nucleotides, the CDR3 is TGTGCCACCAGTGATGCCGGACGGATCAATGAGCAGTTCTTC.

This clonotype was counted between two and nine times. The CDR3 DNA reads as TGTGCCAGTAGAACTAGCGGGGGAGAAGATACGCAGTATTTT. Protein sequence: CASRTSGGEDTQYF. The chain joins TRBV19 to TRBJ2-3; TRBD2 matches 11 bases. Trimming at V came to 6 bases and at J to 5 bases, leaving 4 bases not matched to a gene. The CDR3 extends over 14 amino acids. CDR1 and CDR2 from the germline V gene are LNHDA and SQIVND (reference sequence).

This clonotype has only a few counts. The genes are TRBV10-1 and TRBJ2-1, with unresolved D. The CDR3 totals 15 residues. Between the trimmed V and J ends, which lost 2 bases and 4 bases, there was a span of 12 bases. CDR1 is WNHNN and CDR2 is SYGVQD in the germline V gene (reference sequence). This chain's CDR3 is CASSEGDTDYNEQFF. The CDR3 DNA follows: TGCGCCAGCAGTGAGGGAGATACGGATTACAATGAGCAGTTCTTC.

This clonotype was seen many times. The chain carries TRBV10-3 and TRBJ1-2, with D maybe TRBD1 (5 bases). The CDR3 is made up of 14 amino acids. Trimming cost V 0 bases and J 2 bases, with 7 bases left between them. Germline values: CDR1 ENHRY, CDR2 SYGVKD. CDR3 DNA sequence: TGTGCCATCAGTGAGTCGCAGGGAAACTATGGCTACACCTTC. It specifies CAISESQGNYGYTF.